The clone carrying this T cell receptor (beta chain) was seen only a few times. The antigen remains unidentified. Patients with uncontrolled infections, other autoimmune diseases, pregnancy or lactation were excluded. TCR beta CDR3 regions were amplified from RNA. HTBI primers drove first-round RT-PCR of the TCR CDR3. From the multiplex PCR reads, TCRdb called clonotypes with MiXCR, one entry per CDR3 protein. The repertoire includes hundreds of thousands of distinct CDR3 sequences, around a third of them detected once, and around 30% sits in the top ten. The data stem from a study of T cells in Graves' hyperthyroidism and ophthalmopathy. Study in general: Specimen type is peripheral blood, collected at initial diagnosis prior to any treatment.

With 5 bases removed from V and 5 bases from J, the gap between germline ends came to 10 bases. The CDR3 consists of 12 residues. CDR1 and CDR2 (germline): SGHRS, YFSETQ. Study-level points and caveats: Through a model of 13 V-J features, ophthalmopathy was separated from stable hyperthyroidism.

What was sequenced was blood. The clonotype comes from a woman aged 40-49 years with Graves' hyperthyroidism. J is TRBJ1-1 and V is TRBV5-1, with D hard to call. The CDR3 region has the DNA TGCGCCAGCAGATCGGGTGAAACTGAAGCTTTCTTT. It translates to CASRSGETEAFF.